This T cell receptor (beta chain) is from a study of T cells after yellow fever vaccination. The CDR3 totals 13 residues. Between the trimmed V and J ends, which lost 7 bases and 1 base, there was a span of 10 bases. CDR1 SEHNR and CDR2 FQNEAQ come from the germline V gene (reference sequence). This clonotype came up a few times. TCRdb used MiXCR to reprocess the 5' RACE reads, holding one entry per CDR3 protein. The table shows roughly 340,000 distinct CDR3 sequences, with 8.7% occurring only once. This chain joins TRBV7-9 and TRBJ1-1; D unclear. The sequences come from PBMCs, collected on the day of the first yellow fever vaccination. The TCR was taken from a man younger than 30 who received the YFV17D yellow fever vaccine. This chain's CDR3 is CASTLKENTEAFF. The CDR3 bases are TGTGCCAGCACCCTAAAGGAGAACACTGAAGCTTTCTTT.